The T cell receptor (beta chain) under discussion was sequenced for a study of blood T cell repertoires in COVID-19. The overall study: The United States, Italy and Spain provided the acute and convalescent COVID-19 samples. Sample material is recorded as cDNA or gDNA derived from T cells, B-cell-depleted T cells, or PBMCs.

On this clone: The identical CDR3 is also encoded by other nucleotide sequences in the sample.

CDR1 is KGHDR, CDR2 SFDVKD, per germline. CDR3 length equals 16 residues. Trimming took 2 bases from V and 5 from J; bases not matched to a gene: 5. As processed by the authors: Quantification of nucleated cells was approximated via reference gene primer amplification. Using immunoSEQ multiplex PCR, the repertoire was profiled, and TCRdb retains in-frame clones only, with some absent. V and J calls and clone size are those listed in that table; D and trimming were worked out from the DNA. Among about 99,000 clones, roughly 87% were seen once, and the ten largest hold about a sixth. This chain uses TRBV24-1 with TRBJ2-2; 9 positions match TRBD1. Sequencing was carried out using peripheral blood. The clonotype was recovered from a woman aged 80 or over in a cohort sampled during active COVID-19. The CDR3 DNA reads TGTGCCACCAGTGATTCCCGGACAGGGGTGACCGGGGAGCTGTTTTTT. This codes for CATSDSRTGVTGELFF.